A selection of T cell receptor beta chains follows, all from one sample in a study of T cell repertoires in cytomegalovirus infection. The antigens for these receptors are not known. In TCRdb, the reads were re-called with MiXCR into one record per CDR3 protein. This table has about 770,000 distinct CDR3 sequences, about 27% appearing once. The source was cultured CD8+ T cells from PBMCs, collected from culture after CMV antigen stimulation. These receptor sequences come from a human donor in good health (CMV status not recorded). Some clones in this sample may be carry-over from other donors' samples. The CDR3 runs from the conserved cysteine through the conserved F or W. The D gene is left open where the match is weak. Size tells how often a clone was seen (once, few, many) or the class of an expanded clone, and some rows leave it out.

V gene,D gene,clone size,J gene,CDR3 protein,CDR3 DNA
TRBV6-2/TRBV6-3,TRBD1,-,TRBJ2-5,CASRPTGERETQYF,TGTGCCAGCAGACCGACAGGGGAGAGAGAGACCCAGTACTTC
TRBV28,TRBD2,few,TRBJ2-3,CASSFDLLAGGPKSTDTQYF,TGTGCCAGCAGTTTCGACCTCCTAGCGGGGGGGCCGAAGAGCACAGATACGCAGTATTTT
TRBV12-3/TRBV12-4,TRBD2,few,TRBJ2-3,CASSLAPRESTDTQYF,TGTGCCAGCAGTTTAGCGCCGCGGGAGAGCACAGATACGCAGTATTTT
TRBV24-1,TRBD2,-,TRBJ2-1,CATTASGGAFYNEQFF,TGTGCCACCACCGCTAGCGGGGGGGCCTTCTACAATGAGCAGTTCTTC
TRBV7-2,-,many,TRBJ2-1,CASSLPSYNEQFF,TGTGCCAGCAGCCTCCCATCCTACAATGAGCAGTTCTTC
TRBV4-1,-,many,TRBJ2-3,CASSGLTGVTDTQYF,TGCGCCAGCAGCGGATTAACGGGGGTGACAGATACGCAGTATTTT
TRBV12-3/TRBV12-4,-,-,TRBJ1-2,CASTPGPDNYGYTF,TGTGCCAGCACCCCGGGACCCGATAACTATGGCTACACCTTC
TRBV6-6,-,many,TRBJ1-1,CASRPGGTEAFF,TGTGCCAGCAGACCTGGGGGAACTGAAGCTTTCTTT
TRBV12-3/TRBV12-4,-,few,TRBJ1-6,CASTRTGSLHSPLHF,TGTGCCAGCACTCGAACCGGGTCCCTGCACTCACCCCTCCACTTT
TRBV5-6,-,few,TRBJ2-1,CASSLGAGAYNEQFF,TGTGCCAGCAGCTTGGGGGCAGGCGCCTACAATGAGCAGTTCTTC
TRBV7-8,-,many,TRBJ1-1,CASSSGTSSMNTEAFF,TGTGCCAGCAGCTCCGGGACATCTTCCATGAACACTGAAGCTTTCTTT
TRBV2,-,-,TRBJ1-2,CASSEDIYNGYTF,TGTGCCAGCAGTGAGGACATTTATAACGGCTACACCTTC
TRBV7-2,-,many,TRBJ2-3,CASSLKHRASTDTQYF,TGTGCCAGCAGCTTAAAACACAGGGCTTCCACAGATACGCAGTATTTT
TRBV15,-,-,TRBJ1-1,CATSEPYGSLTEAFF,TGTGCCACCAGCGAACCCTATGGAAGTCTAACTGAAGCTTTCTTT
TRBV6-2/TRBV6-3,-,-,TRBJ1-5,CASSTGLAINQPQHF,TGTGCCAGCAGTACCGGACTGGCAATCAATCAGCCCCAGCATTTT
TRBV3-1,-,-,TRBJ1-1,CASSQGFAAFF,TGTGCCAGCAGCCAAGGGTTCGCGGCTTTCTTT
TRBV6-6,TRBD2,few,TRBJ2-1,CASSLTSGNLYNEQFF,TGTGCCAGCAGTTTAACTAGCGGGAATCTATACAATGAGCAGTTCTTC
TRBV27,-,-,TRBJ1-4,CASKVNEKLFF,TGTGCCAGCAAGGTTAATGAAAAACTGTTTTTT
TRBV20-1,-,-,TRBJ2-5,CSAHLGKDSGETQYF,TGCAGTGCTCACTTGGGCAAGGACAGTGGGGAGACCCAGTACTTC
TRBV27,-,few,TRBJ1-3,CASSPPSGNTIYF,TGTGCCAGCAGTCCTCCCTCTGGAAACACCATATATTTT
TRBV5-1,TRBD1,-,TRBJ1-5,CASSLGLGRGRHGSNQPQHF,TGCGCCAGCAGCTTGGGACTAGGCAGGGGGAGGCACGGAAGCAATCAGCCCCAGCATTTT
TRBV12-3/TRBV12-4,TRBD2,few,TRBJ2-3,CASSLERGGGGDTQYF,TGTGCCAGCAGTTTGGAGCGGGGGGGCGGTGGGGATACGCAGTATTTT
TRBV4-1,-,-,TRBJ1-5,CASSHGTEGYQPQHF,TGCGCCAGCAGCCACGGGACGGAGGGGTATCAGCCCCAGCATTTT
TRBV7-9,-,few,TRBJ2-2,CASSLGLDGPNTGELFF,TGTGCCAGCAGCTTAGGATTGGACGGACCGAACACCGGGGAGCTGTTTTTT
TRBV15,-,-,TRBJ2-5,CATSRYREQETQYF,TGTGCCACCAGCAGATACAGGGAACAAGAGACCCAGTACTTC
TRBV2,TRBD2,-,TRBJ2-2,CASSRTSGEHYTGELFF,TGTGCCAGCAGCAGGACTAGCGGGGAGCATTACACCGGGGAGCTGTTTTTT
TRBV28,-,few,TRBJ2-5,CASNKSLRGETQYF,TGTGCCAGCAATAAATCTCTAAGGGGAGAGACCCAGTACTTC